Presented here are 15 T cell receptor beta chains from one specimen sequenced in a study of blood T cell repertoires in COVID-19. Using immunoSEQ multiplex PCR, the repertoire was profiled, and TCRdb retains in-frame clones only, with some absent. The repertoire has roughly 33,000 clones, roughly 93% of them found once; the top ten carry under 6.5%. Sequenced: peripheral blood. Receptor source: a human donor in a cohort sampled during active COVID-19.

The J gene is TRBJ2-2, the V gene TRBV5-1; no clear D gene. The CDR3 totals 14 residues. Germline values: CDR1 SGHRS, CDR2 YFSETQ. Between the trimmed V and J ends, which lost 2 bases and 1 base, there was a span of 6 bases. Here the CDR3 DNA reads TGCGCCAGCAGCTTATCAGTGAACACCGGGGAGCTGTTTTTT. This gives the protein CASSLSVNTGELFF.

This chain connects TRBV9 to TRBJ1-6; D perhaps matches TRBD1 (5 bases). V lost 0 bases and J lost 9, with 13 bases in between. This CDR3 has 15 amino acids. The V gene's germline CDR1 is SGDLS and CDR2 YYNGEE. The CDR3 region has the DNA TGTGCCAGCAGCGTAGGATCCGGGGGGGGTTCACCCCTCCACTTT. This sequence encodes CASSVGSGGGSPLHF.

The chain has TRBV3-1 (or the pseudogene TRBV3-2) and TRBJ2-7; 11 nucleotides match TRBD1. The CDR3 loop spans 16 amino acids. CDR1 LGHDT and CDR2 YNNKEL come from the germline V gene (reference sequence). The V and J ends lost 1 base and 1 base, in that order; junction bases with no gene match: 3. CDR3 in DNA: TGTGCCAGCAGCCAAGTTGGGACAGGGGGTTCCTACGAGCAGTACTTC. Translating gives CASSQVGTGGSYEQYF.

The V and J genes are TRBV14 and TRBJ2-7, with 8 bases matching TRBD2. CDR3 size: 15 residues. CDR1 is SGHDN, CDR2 FVKESK, per germline. The J segment lost 3 bases and the V segment lost 4 bases, leaving 8 bases of the junction unmatched. CDR3 residues: CASSPLRGLDYEQYF. The CDR3 DNA is TGTGCCAGCAGCCCCCTCCGGGGACTAGACTACGAGCAGTACTTC.

The V gene is TRBV5-1, the J gene TRBJ2-3, with TRBD2 identical over 14 bases. CDR1 and CDR2 from the germline V gene are SGHRS and YFSETQ. The ends lost 3 bases at V and 4 bases at J; junction bases unmatched: 7. The CDR3 length is 17 residues. CDR3 protein: CASSSTTSGRASDTQYF. In DNA, the CDR3 is TGCGCCAGCAGCTCCACGACTAGCGGGAGGGCCTCAGATACGCAGTATTTT.

The chain is built from TRBV28 and TRBJ2-7; D is unclear. Germline-derived CDR1 and CDR2 are MDHEN and SYDVKM. This CDR3 is 13 amino acids long. Trimming left V 2 bases short and J 3 bases short, with 8 bases between. CDR3 amino acids: CASSLEVSYEQYF. CDR3 bases: TGTGCCAGCAGTTTAGAGGTCAGCTACGAGCAGTACTTC.

The rearrangement uses TRBV7-6 and TRBJ1-2; tentative D call: TRBD1 (6 bases). V was cut by 3 bases and J by 0 bases, with 17 bases left in between. The CDR3 has 17 amino acids. Germline V gives CDR1 SGHVS, CDR2 FNYEAQ. CDR3 sequence: CASSFGAWGRANYGYTF. The CDR3 bases are TGTGCCAGCAGCTTTGGAGCTTGGGGGCGAGCTAACTATGGCTACACCTTC.

The chain carries TRBV6-6 and TRBJ1-2; D is possibly TRBD1 (6 bases). Per the germline V gene, CDR1 is MNHNY and CDR2 is SVGAGI (reference sequence). CDR3 size: 13 residues. The germline V and J ends were trimmed by 6 bases and 4 bases, with 12 bases remaining between them. The CDR3: CASRPDSSYGYTF. The CDR3 nucleotides are TGTGCCAGCAGACCGGACAGCAGCTATGGCTACACCTTC.

This clone was observed a single time. The chain recombines TRBV3-1 (or the pseudogene TRBV3-2) with TRBJ2-5; possibly TRBD1 for D (6 bases). Trimming took off 1 base at V and 1 base at J, with 13 bases between the two ends. Germline loops: CDR1 LGHDT, CDR2 YNNKEL (reference sequence). This CDR3 is 16 amino acids long. The DNA of the CDR3 is TGTGCCAGCAGCCAAGTACGCGGCAGGGGCCAAGAGACCCAGTACTTC. It codes for CASSQVRGRGQETQYF.

This sequence joins TRBV5-6 and TRBJ1-2, with D uncertain. This CDR3 is 15 amino acids long. Deletions cut 0 bases from V and 3 bases from J, with 12 bases between. Germline assignment: CDR1 SGHDT and CDR2 YYEEEE. The CDR3 bases are TGTGCCAGCAGCTTGGGCCGTGCCTATTACTATGGCTACACCTTC. Translation: CASSLGRAYYYGYTF. Full variable domain (remainder filled in from reference TRBV5-6 and TRBJ1-2): DAGVTQSPTHLIKTRGQQVTLRCSPKSGHDTVSWYQQALGQGPQFIFQYYEEEERQRGNFPDRFSGHQFPNYSSELNVNALLLGDSALYLCASSLGRAYYYGYTFGSGTRLTVV.

The chain links TRBV4-2 to TRBJ1-4, with D maybe TRBD1 (5 bases). Looked up from germline, CDR1 is LGHNA and CDR2 is YNFKEQ. This CDR3 contains 15 residues. V lost 2 bases and J 5 bases, leaving 12 bases between the germline ends. In DNA, the CDR3 is TGTGCCAGCAGCCAATCGGACACTCTAAATGAAAAACTGTTTTTT. Translated, it gives CASSQSDTLNEKLFF.

This chain joins TRBV3-1 (or the pseudogene TRBV3-2) and TRBJ2-7; 11 nucleotides align to TRBD1. Germline V CDR1 and CDR2: LGHDT, YNNKEL (reference sequence). With V trimmed by 4 bases and J by 5 bases, 7 bases remained unmatched. The CDR3 spans 15 residues. Written as DNA, the CDR3 is TGTGCCAGCAGCCTCTCTAGGACAGGGGGCCACGAGCAGTACTTC. Amino acids: CASSLSRTGGHEQYF.

This chain uses TRBV13 with TRBJ2-5; D may be TRBD2 (5 bases). There are 15 residues in the CDR3. Looked up from germline, CDR1 is PRHDT and CDR2 is FYEKMQ (reference sequence). The V gene lost 5 bases and the J gene lost 0 bases, with 13 bases spanning the gap. CDR3 DNA sequence: TGTGCCAGCAGCCCCAGAGCGGACTACCAAGAGACCCAGTACTTC. Protein product: CASSPRADYQETQYF.

This chain joins TRBV5-1 and TRBJ2-7; a weak D match, TRBD2 (6 bases). The germline V gene encodes CDR1 SGHRS and CDR2 YFSETQ. V was trimmed by 4 bases and J by 1 base, leaving 12 bases between them. The CDR3 loop spans 14 amino acids. The chain's CDR3 is CASSPPGTSYEQYF. The CDR3 DNA reads TGCGCCAGCAGCCCCCCCGGGACTTCCTACGAGCAGTACTTC.

The V call is TRBV2, the J call TRBJ1-5; 9 bases align to TRBD1. The CDR3 runs 15 residues. V lost 8 bases to trimming and J lost 7 bases; unmatched junction nucleotides: 12. In germline, CDR1 is SNHLY, CDR2 FYNNEI. The DNA of the CDR3 is TGTGCCAGCGACCCGGACAGGGGTGCTTTCCAGCCCCAGCATTTT. Translation: CASDPDRGAFQPQHF.